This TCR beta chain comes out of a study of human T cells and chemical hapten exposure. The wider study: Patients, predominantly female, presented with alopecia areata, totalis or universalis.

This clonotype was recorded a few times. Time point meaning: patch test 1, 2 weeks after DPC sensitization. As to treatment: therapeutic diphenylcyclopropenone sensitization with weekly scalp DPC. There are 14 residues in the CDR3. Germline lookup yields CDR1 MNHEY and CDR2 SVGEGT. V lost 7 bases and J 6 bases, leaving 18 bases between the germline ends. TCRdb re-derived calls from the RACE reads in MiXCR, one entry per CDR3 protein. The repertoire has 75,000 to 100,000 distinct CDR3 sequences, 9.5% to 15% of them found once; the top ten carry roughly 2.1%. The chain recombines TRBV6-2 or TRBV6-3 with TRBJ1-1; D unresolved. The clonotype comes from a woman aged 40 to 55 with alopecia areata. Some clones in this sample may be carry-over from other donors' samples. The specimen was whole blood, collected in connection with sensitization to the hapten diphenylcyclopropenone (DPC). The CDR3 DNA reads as TGTGCCAGCATCGCGTCCTGGGTTGTTGCTGAAGCTTTCTTT. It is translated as CASIASWVVAEAFF.